This TCR beta chain was documented in a study of spatial heterogeneity in lung cancer. Study-level information: Sequencing consistently turned up more beta-chain sequences than alpha-chain sequences. Findings of the study overall: Tumor TCRs that were ubiquitous and expanded showed up in blood more at resection than follow-up.

Individually, TCR cDNA molecules were each labelled with a unique molecular identifier. TCRdb reprocessed the 5' RACE reads with MiXCR, giving one entry per CDR3 protein. The sample gives over 50,000 distinct CDR3 sequences, around 6% of which show up once; over 12% is in the top ten. This clonotype was observed at least ten times. Antigen unknown. Time point defined: sample taken at primary tumor resection. Tumor, nontumor lung or frozen PBMC supplied whole RNA that was sequenced unsorted. The CDR3 consists of 15 residues. Germline loops: CDR1 SGHRS, CDR2 YFSETQ. Deletions cut 4 bases from V and 4 bases from J, with 18 bases between.

The sample was PBMCs, taken at surgery. This receptor was identified in a female donor with early-stage non-small cell lung cancer. The chain combines TRBV5-1 with TRBJ2-7; perhaps D is TRBD1 or TRBD2 (5 bases each). DNA of the CDR3: TGCGCCAGCAGCCCGGGATGGGGGAGCCGATACGAGCAGTACGTC. As protein: CASSPGWGSRYEQYV.